This record looks at one T cell receptor (beta chain) sequence and its context. Antigen: not known. The sequenced fragment ends 3 residues before the CDR3 boundary, so the rest is inferred from the germline J gene. The sample belongs to a study of T cells in women clearing cervical HPV infection. Whole-study context: Cases: HPV16-related CIN3 or worse on histology, 2 invasive cancers. Study-wide results and limits: Cases carried less TRBV6-7 than controls: approximately 0.1% versus 0.16%.

MY09/MY11 PCR detected cervical HPV DNA; dot-blot assigned genotypes. The protocol was immunoSEQ multiplex PCR, while the TCRdb copy is restricted to in-frame clones and leaves out a portion. The listing contains around 23,000 clones. Germline V CDR1 and CDR2: PRHDT, FYEKMQ (reference sequence). The CDR3 is made up of 13 amino acids. The chain combines TRBV13 with TRBJ2-2; D perhaps matches TRBD1 (5 bases). The receptor was derived from a woman between 18 and 75 years old with a cervical HPV16 infection that either progressed to CIN3+ or cleared (not recorded which). Material: blood buffy coat. Incomplete CDR3 DNA: TGTGCCAGCAGCCCCCAGGGCTCCGAAAAG. Protein: CASSPQGSEK. The CDR3 in full is CASSPQGSEKLFF.